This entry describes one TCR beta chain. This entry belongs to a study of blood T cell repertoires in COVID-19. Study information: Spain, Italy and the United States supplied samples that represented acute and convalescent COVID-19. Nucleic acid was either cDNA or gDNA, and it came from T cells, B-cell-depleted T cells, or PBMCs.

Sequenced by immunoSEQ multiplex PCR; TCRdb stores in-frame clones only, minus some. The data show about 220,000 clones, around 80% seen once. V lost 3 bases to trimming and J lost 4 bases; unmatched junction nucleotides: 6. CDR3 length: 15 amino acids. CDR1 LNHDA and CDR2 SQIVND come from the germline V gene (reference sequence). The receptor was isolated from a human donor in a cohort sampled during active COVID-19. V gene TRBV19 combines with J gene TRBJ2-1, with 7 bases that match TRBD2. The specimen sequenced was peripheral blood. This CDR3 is CASSIPGGLYNEQFF. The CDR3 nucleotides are TGTGCCAGTAGTATCCCGGGGGGACTTTACAATGAGCAGTTCTTC.